This TCR beta chain derives from a study of OX40 agonist ivuxolimab in advanced cancers. Study-wide results and limits: Partial responders receiving 0.1-3.0 mg/kg showed among the lowest clonal expansion. CD4+ and CD8+ blood T cells expanded clonally by week 6 at 0.1 to 3.0 mg/kg.

From germline, CDR1 is SGHDN and CDR2 FVKESK. This CDR3 contains 16 residues. Trimming left V 1 base short and J 4 bases short, with 13 bases between. As regards this clone: Its cognate antigen is unknown.

The data were produced by immunoSEQ multiplex PCR, yet TCRdb's version contains in-frame clones alone and is incomplete. The sample holds approximately 50,000 clones, approximately 80% seen once. The source of this sequence is an adult with an advanced solid tumor such as melanoma, head and neck, liver or kidney cancer. The specimen was CD4+ or CD8+ T cells sorted from blood, collected in a trial of the OX40 agonist ivuxolimab. V and J are TRBV14 and TRBJ2-2; perhaps D is TRBD1 or TRBD2 (6 bases each). This chain's CDR3 is CASSQVRGRGTGELFF. CDR3 bases: TGTGCCAGCAGCCAAGTACGGGGGCGCGGCACCGGGGAGCTGTTTTTT.